This TCR beta chain was observed in a study of blood T cell repertoires in COVID-19. As for the study in general: Samples taken during acute and convalescent COVID-19 were collected in the United States, Italy and Spain. T cells, B-cell-depleted T cells, or PBMCs supplied cDNA or gDNA.

Original processing methods: Nucleated cell counts were estimated from reference gene primer amplification. TCRdb's copy holds only in-frame clones and misses some; the assay was immunoSEQ multiplex PCR. V and J calls and clone size are copied from that table; D and trimming were computed from the DNA. The repertoire holds about 140,000 clones, with approximately 80% as singletons. The germline V gene has CDR1 DFQATT and CDR2 SNEGSKA (reference sequence). The V gene lost 3 bases and the J gene lost 6 bases, with 20 bases spanning the gap. This CDR3 region has 15 residues. This clone has a single count.

Sequencing was carried out using peripheral blood. The sequence derives from a middle-aged man with acute or convalescent COVID-19. This chain joins TRBV20-1 and TRBJ1-2; a weak D match, TRBD1 (5 bases). The CDR3 coding sequence is TGCAGTGCTAGTCTCCCGCGGGGGGGGTTTAATGGCTACACCTTC. The encoded protein is CSASLPRGGFNGYTF.